Listed here is a single T cell receptor beta chain. The antigen is undetermined. The data derive from a study of cytomegalovirus exposure and HLA in healthy donors. Overall study results and limits: High specificity and sensitivity for cytomegalovirus status were reported for the classifier. In a later analysis, donors in an Asian-associated ancestry cluster reportedly had fewer N-insertions in productive TCRs than the cohort mean.

V shed 3 bases and J 4 bases; nucleotides not matched to a gene: 3. In germline, CDR1 is SQVTM, CDR2 ANQGSEA. The CDR3 consists of 14 residues. The primer mix had 60 Vbeta and 13 Jbeta primers. The method was immunoSEQ multiplex PCR; TCRdb's version includes in-frame clones alone and lacks a portion of them. The sample includes more than 80,000 clones, roughly 71% of them seen just once. Sequences were obtained from PBMCs. The chain carries TRBV29-1 and TRBJ1-4; 9 positions agree with TRBD1. The sequence was collected from a man between 50 and 59 years old in good health and CMV-seronegative. The CDR3 DNA sequence: TGCAGCGTTGAGGGGACAGGGTATAATGAAAAACTGTTTTTT. This translates into CSVEGTGYNEKLFF.